This T cell receptor (beta chain) stems from a study of blood T cell repertoires in COVID-19. Across the whole study: The samples span acute and convalescent COVID-19 from the United States, Italy and Spain. The cDNA or gDNA used as material had been derived from T cells, B-cell-depleted T cells, or PBMCs.

This CDR3 is 15 amino acids long. Trimming took 3 bases from V and 0 from J, leaving 12 bases between them. Germline-derived CDR1 and CDR2 are GTSNPN and SVGIG (reference sequence). Using immunoSEQ multiplex PCR, the repertoire was profiled, and TCRdb retains in-frame clones only, with some absent. The sample shows about 280,000 clones, approximately 85% of them seen only once. The V gene is TRBV30, the J gene TRBJ1-3; weak D call: TRBD1 (6 bases). Sample: peripheral blood. The clonotype comes from a man in his forties or fifties with active or convalescent COVID-19. CDR3 loop: CAWSSTGPSGNTIYF. The CDR3 DNA follows: TGTGCCTGGAGCTCGACAGGTCCCTCTGGAAACACCATATATTTT. Combining the CDR3 with reference TRBV30 and TRBJ1-3 gives the whole variable domain SQTIHQWPATLVQPVGSPLSLECTVEGTSNPNLYWYRQAAGRGLQLLFYSVGIGQISSEVPQNLSASRPQDRQFILSSKKLLLSDSGFYLCAWSSTGPSGNTIYFGEGSWLTVV.